This is a list of T cell receptor beta chains from one sample in a study of CD8+CD57+ T cells in acquired aplastic anemia. One entry per CDR3 protein results from TCRdb running MiXCR on the reads. Here the sample spans hundreds of thousands of distinct CDR3 sequences, about a third being singletons. Material: sorted CD4+, CD8+, or CD8+CD57+ T cells (not recorded which) from PBMCs. The receptors were gathered from a human donor with aplastic anemia. Both conserved end residues are part of each CDR3. Clone size is given for some rows only: seen once, a few or many times, or a class if the clone is expanded.

abundance	v_gene	j_gene	CDR3aa
.	TRBV20-1	TRBJ2-1	CSARDQLAGAYNEQFF
many	TRBV19	TRBJ1-1	CASGRADEGAFF
many	TRBV25-1	TRBJ2-1	CASSESSPEREGPDEQFF
few	TRBV12-3/TRBV12-4	TRBJ2-2	CASSSGPPGPGELFF
.	TRBV5-1	TRBJ2-7	CAGSLSAASSYEQYF
.	TRBV7-6	TRBJ1-1	CASSLVLGTGSEAFF
many	TRBV24-1	TRBJ2-4	CATSAHRDRFHVQYF
.	TRBV15	TRBJ2-5	CATSRRSGGKTQYF
.	TRBV11-1	TRBJ2-3	CASSLGVTSIDTQYF
once	TRBV14	TRBJ2-7	CASGEKIQVYEQYF
.	TRBV27	TRBJ1-2	CASSLSREHYGYTF
few	TRBV12-3/TRBV12-4	TRBJ2-1	CASTERGAYNEQFF
.	TRBV19	TRBJ2-7	CASSYPGQGSGEQYF
few	TRBV25-1	TRBJ1-2	CASSSPGRGGHYGYTF
.	TRBV7-8	TRBJ1-1	CASSSKRAQATEAFF
few	TRBV5-4	TRBJ2-5	CASSLKPSQETQYF
.	TRBV24-1	TRBJ2-5	CATSVPGGGETQYF